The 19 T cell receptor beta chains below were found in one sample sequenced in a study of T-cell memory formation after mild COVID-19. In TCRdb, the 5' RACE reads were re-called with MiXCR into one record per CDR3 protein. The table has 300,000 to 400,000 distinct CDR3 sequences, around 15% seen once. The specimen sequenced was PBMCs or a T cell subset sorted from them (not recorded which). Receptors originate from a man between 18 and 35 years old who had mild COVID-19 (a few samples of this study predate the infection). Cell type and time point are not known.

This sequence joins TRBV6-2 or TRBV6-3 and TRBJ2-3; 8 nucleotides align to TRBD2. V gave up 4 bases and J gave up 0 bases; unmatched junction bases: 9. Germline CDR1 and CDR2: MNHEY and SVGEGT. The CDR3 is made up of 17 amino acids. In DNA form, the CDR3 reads TGTGCCAGCAGTTTCTTCGCGGGGGGCCCTAGCACAGATACGCAGTATTTT. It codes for CASSFFAGGPSTDTQYF.

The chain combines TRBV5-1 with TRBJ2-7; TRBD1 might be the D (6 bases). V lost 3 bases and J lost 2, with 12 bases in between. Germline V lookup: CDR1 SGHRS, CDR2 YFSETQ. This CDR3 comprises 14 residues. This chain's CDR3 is CASSSHRQAYEQYF. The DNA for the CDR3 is TGCGCCAGCAGCTCTCATCGACAGGCCTACGAGCAGTACTTC. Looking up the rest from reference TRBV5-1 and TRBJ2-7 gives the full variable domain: KAGVTQTPRYLIKTRGQQVTLSCSPISGHRSVSWYQQTPGQGLQFLFEYFSETQRNKGNFPGRFSGRQFSNSRSEMNVSTLELGDSALYLCASSSHRQAYEQYFGPGTRLTVT.

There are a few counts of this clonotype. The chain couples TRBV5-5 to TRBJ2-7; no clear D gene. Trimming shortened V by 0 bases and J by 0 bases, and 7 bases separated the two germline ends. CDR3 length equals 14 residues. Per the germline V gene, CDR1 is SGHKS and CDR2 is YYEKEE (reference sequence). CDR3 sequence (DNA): TGTGCCAGCAGCTTGGTCGCCAGCTCCTACGAGCAGTACGTC. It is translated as CASSLVASSYEQYV.

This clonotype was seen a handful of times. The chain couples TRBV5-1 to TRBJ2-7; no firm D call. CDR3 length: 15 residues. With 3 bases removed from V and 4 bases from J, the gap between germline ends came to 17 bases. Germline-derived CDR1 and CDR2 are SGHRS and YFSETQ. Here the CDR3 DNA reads TGCGCCAGCAGCTCAACAACGAGACCCCTTTACGAGCAGTACGTC. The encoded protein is CASSSTTRPLYEQYV.

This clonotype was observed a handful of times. This CDR3 is CASSSIGARNEQFF. CDR3 sequence (DNA): TGCGCCAGCAGTTCGATAGGGGCGCGCAATGAGCAGTTCTTC. V usage is TRBV5-1 and J usage is TRBJ2-1; the D gene is possibly TRBD1 (5 bases). Between the trimmed V and J ends, which lost 5 bases and 6 bases, there was a span of 15 bases. Per the germline V gene, CDR1 is SGHRS and CDR2 is YFSETQ. The CDR3 loop spans 14 amino acids.

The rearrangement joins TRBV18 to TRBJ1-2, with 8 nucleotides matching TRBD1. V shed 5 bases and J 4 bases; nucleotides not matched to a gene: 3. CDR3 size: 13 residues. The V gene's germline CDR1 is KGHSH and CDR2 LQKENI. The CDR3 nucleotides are TGTGCCAGCTCATCGGACAGGGTCTATGGCTACACCTTC. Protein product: CASSSDRVYGYTF.

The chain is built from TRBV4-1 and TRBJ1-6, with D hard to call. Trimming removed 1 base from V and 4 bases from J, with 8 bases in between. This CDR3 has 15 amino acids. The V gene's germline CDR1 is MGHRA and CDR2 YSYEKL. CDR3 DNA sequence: TGCGCCAGCAGCCAAGCGGCACTTTATAATTCACCCCTCCACTTT. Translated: CASSQAALYNSPLHF.

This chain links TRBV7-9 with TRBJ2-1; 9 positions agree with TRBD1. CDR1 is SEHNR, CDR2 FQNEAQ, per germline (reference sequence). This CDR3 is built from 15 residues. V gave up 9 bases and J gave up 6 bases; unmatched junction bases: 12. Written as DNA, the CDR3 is TGTGCCAGAGAGACCGGGACAGGGAAAAGCAATGAGCAGTTCTTC. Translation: CARETGTGKSNEQFF.

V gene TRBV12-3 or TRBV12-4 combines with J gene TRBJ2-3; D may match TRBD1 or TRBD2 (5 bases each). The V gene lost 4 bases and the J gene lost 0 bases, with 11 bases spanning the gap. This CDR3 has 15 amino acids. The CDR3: CASSYGTLSTDTQYF. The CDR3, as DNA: TGTGCCAGCAGTTATGGGACCCTGAGCACAGATACGCAGTATTTT.

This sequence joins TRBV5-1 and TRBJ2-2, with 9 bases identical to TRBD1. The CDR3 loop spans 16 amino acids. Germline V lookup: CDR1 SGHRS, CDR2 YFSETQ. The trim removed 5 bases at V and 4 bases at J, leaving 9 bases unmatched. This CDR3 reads CASSFGGTGSTGELFF. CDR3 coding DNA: TGCGCCAGCAGTTTTGGGGGGACAGGGAGCACCGGGGAGCTGTTTTTT. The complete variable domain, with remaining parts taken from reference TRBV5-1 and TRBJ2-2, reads KAGVTQTPRYLIKTRGQQVTLSCSPISGHRSVSWYQQTPGQGLQFLFEYFSETQRNKGNFPGRFSGRQFSNSRSEMNVSTLELGDSALYLCASSFGGTGSTGELFFGEGSRLTVL.

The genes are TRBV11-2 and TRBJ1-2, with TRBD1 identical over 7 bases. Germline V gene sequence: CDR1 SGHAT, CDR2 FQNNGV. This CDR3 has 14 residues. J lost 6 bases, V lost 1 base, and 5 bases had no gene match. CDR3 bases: TGTGCCAGCAGCTTAGCCCTCAGGGGGGATGGCTACACCTTC. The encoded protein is CASSLALRGDGYTF.

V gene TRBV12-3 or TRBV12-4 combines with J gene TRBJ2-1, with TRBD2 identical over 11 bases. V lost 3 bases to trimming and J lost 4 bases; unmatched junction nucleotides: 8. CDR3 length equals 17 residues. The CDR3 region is CASSFTILAGEYNEQFF. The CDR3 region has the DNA TGTGCCAGCAGTTTCACCATACTAGCGGGGGAGTACAATGAGCAGTTCTTC.

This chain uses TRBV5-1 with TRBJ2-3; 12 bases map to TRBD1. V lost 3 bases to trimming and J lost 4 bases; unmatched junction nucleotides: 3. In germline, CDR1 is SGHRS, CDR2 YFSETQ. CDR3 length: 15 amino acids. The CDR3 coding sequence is TGCGCCAGCAGCTGGGACAGGGGGCAGGCAGATACGCAGTATTTT. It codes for CASSWDRGQADTQYF.

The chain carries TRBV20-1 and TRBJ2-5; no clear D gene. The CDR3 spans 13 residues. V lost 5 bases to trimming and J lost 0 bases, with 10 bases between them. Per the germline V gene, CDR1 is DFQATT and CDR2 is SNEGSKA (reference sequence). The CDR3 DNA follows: TGCAGTGCTCCAGGACCGGACCAAGAGACCCAGTACTTC. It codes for CSAPGPDQETQYF.

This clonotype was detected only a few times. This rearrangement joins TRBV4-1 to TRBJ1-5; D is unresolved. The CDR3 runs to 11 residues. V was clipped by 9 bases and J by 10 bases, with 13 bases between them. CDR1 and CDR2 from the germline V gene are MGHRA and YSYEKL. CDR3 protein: CARTKALPQHF. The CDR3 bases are TGCGCCAGGACTAAAGCGTTACCCCAGCATTTT.

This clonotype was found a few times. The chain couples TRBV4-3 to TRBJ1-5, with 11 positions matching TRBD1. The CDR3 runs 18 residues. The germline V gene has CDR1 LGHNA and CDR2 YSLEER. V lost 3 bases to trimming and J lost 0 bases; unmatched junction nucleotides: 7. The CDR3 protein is CASSQRRDRGYSNQPQHF. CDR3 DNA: TGCGCCAGCAGCCAGCGACGGGACAGGGGGTATAGCAATCAGCCCCAGCATTTT.

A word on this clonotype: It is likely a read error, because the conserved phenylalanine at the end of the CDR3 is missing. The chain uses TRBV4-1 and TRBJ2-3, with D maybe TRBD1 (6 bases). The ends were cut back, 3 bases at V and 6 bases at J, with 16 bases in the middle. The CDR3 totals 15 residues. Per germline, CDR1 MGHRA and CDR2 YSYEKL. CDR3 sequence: CASSQIWAGADTQYL. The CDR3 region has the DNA TGCGCCAGCAGCCAGATTTGGGCAGGGGCGGATACGCAGTATCTT.

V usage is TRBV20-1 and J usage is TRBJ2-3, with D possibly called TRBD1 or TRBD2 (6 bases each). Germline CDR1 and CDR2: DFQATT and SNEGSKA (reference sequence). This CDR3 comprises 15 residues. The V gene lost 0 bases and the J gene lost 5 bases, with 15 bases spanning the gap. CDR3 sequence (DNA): TGCAGTGCTAGAGATACGGGGGCCCGAAGAGATACGCAGTATTTT. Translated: CSARDTGARRDTQYF.

CDR3 loop: CASSLPQGVTDTQYF. The CDR3 nucleotides read TGTGCCAGCAGCTTACCCCAGGGGGTCACAGATACGCAGTATTTT. V gene TRBV7-8 combines with J gene TRBJ2-3; TRBD1 aligns across 7 bases. Germline trimming cut 2 bases from V and 2 bases from J; bases unmatched to any gene: 4. CDR3 length equals 15 residues. In germline, CDR1 is SGHVS, CDR2 FQNEAQ.